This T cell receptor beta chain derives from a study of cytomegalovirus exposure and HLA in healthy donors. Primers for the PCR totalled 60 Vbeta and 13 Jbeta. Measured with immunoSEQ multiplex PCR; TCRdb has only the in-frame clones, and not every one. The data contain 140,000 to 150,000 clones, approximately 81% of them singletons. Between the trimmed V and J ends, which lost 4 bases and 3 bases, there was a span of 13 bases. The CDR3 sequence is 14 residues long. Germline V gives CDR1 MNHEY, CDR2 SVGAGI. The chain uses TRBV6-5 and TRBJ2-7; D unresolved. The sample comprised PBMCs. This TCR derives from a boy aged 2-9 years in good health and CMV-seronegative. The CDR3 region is CASSLSPYYYEQYF. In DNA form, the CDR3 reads TGTGCCAGCAGTTTATCTCCCTACTACTACGAGCAGTACTTC.